This TCR beta chain derives from a study of control samples from healthy donors and cancer patients. Repertoires were generated with immunoSEQ multiplex PCR, while TCRdb's copy carries only in-frame clones and drops some. This table holds 130,000 to 150,000 clones, approximately 90% found once. This clone has more than one count but fewer than ten. Germline V gives CDR1 SGHNT, CDR2 YYREEE (reference sequence). Trimming took off 4 bases at V and 8 bases at J, with 15 bases between the two ends. The length of the CDR3 is 13 residues. The chain has TRBV5-4 and TRBJ1-2, with D possibly TRBD1 on 5 matching bases. Sequenced sample: blood. The clonotype was recovered from a woman in her 30s in good health. DNA of the CDR3: TGTGCCAGCAGCAGACTAGACAAGGGGGGCTACACCTTC. Protein sequence: CASSRLDKGGYTF.